Listed below are T cell receptor beta chains from one sample, sequenced in a study of cytomegalovirus exposure and HLA in healthy donors. Profiled with immunoSEQ multiplex PCR; TCRdb holds only in-frame clones, not every one. The table includes 150,000 or so clones, 60% to 85% detected once. The source material was PBMCs. The origin of the receptors is a woman aged 35 to 49 in good health and CMV-seropositive. The CDR3 runs from the conserved cysteine through the conserved F or W. D genes are given only for firm matches. Expanded clones get a size class; other rows say once, few or many, or leave the size out.

TRBV7-9	TRBJ1-1	.	.	TGTGCCAGCAGGCTCGACTACGGTTCTGAAGCTTTCTTT	CASRLDYGSEAFF
TRBV27	TRBJ2-5	.	.	TGTGCCAGCATACCGTCCTGGGTCGGAGGTGAGACCCAGTACTTC	CASIPSWVGGETQYF
TRBV5-4	TRBJ1-1	few	TRBD1	TGTGCCAGCAGCCTGGGATTGACAGGGATGAACACTGAAGCTTTCTTT	CASSLGLTGMNTEAFF
TRBV28	TRBJ1-4	.	TRBD1	TGTGCCAGCAAGAGCAGGGGGCGCGTAAAACTGTTTTTT	CASKSRGRVKLFF
TRBV5-5	TRBJ1-4	.	.	TGTGCCAGCACCCCCTGGGGAGACCCTAATGAAAAACTGTTTTTT	CASTPWGDPNEKLFF
TRBV7-2	TRBJ2-1	.	TRBD1	TGTGCCAGCAGCCGGGACAGCTTCAGCTCCTACAATGAGCAGTTCTTC	CASSRDSFSSYNEQFF
TRBV4-1	TRBJ2-3	.	TRBD2	TGCGCCAGCAGGCGGGGGGGCAGCACAGATACGCAGTATTTT	CASRRGGSTDTQYF
TRBV25-1	TRBJ1-5	.	TRBD1	TGTGCCAGCAGTCGGACAGGGGGCGGTCAGCCCCAGCATTTT	CASSRTGGGQPQHF
TRBV5-6	TRBJ1-2	few	TRBD1	TGTGCCAGCAGCACAGGGCAGGGGGCGCCGCGGGGCTACACCTTC	CASSTGQGAPRGYTF
TRBV7-2	TRBJ1-4	.	TRBD1	TGTGCCAGCAGTGCGAGGGGGCAGTTTAATGAAAAACTGTTTTTT	CASSARGQFNEKLFF
TRBV4-1	TRBJ1-2	.	TRBD1	TGCGCCAGCAGCCGCCCTACAGGGGGCCCCTATGGCTACACCTTC	CASSRPTGGPYGYTF
TRBV19	TRBJ2-1	.	.	TGTGCCAGTAGTCCAAACTACAATGAGCAGTTCTTC	CASSPNYNEQFF
TRBV5-1	TRBJ2-7	once	.	TGCGCCAGCAGCTTGGGGCCCCTAGGCGAGCAGTACTTC	CASSLGPLGEQYF